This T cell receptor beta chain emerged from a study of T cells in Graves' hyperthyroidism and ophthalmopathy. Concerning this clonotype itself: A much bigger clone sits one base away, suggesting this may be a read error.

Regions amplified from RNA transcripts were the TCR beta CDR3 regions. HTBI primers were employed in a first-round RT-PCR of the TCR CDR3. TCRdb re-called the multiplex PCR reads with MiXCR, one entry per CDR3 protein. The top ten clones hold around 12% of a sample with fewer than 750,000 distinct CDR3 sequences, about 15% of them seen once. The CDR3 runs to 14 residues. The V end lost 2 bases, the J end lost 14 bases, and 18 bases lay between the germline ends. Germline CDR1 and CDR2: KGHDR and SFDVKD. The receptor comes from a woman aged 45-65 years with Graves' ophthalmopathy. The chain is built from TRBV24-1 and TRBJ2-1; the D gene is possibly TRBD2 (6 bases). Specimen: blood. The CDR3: CATSDSQGLAWEFF. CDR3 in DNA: TGTGCCACCAGTGATTCGCAAGGTCTAGCGTGGGAGTTCTTC.